This entry is about one T cell receptor (beta chain). Its antigen is unidentified. DNA was extracted from approximately 1-10 million thawed cryopreserved PBMC. V shed 1 base and J 5 bases; nucleotides not matched to a gene: 17. The CDR3 spans 19 residues. Germline CDR1 is MGHRA and CDR2 is YSYEKL. This entry is derived from a study of long-term antiretroviral therapy in people with HIV. Investigators performed immunoSEQ version v3.0 at survey level. The data were produced by immunoSEQ multiplex PCR, yet TCRdb's version contains in-frame clones alone and is incomplete. The sample has about 31,000 clones, more than 80% seen once. Findings of the study overall: Unavailable data included ART adherence, viral resistance and therapy changes (switches in treatment).

This clonotype originated in a woman between 40 and 55 years old with HIV. Here the sequenced sample was unsorted PBMCs, taken roughly 5 years after starting antiretroviral therapy. The J gene is TRBJ2-5, the V gene TRBV4-1, with 9 bases aligning to TRBD1. The CDR3 nucleotides read TGCGCCAGCAGCCAAGCAAGGGGACAGGGAGGCCCCCTCGGTGAGACCCAGTACTTC. This encodes CASSQARGQGGPLGETQYF.